This TCR beta chain was obtained from a study of T cell changes during pregnancy in multiple sclerosis. This CDR3 contains 17 residues. The ends were cut back, 5 bases at V and 0 bases at J, with 19 bases in the middle. Germline V CDR1 and CDR2: SGHTA, FQGTGA. Measured with immunoSEQ multiplex PCR; TCRdb has only the in-frame clones, and not every one. Among 40,000 or so clones listed, roughly 90% were seen once. This chain uses TRBV7-3 with TRBJ1-1; weak D call: TRBD1 (5 bases). The clonotype originates from a female donor with multiple sclerosis, enrolled in a pregnancy study. The material sequenced was CD8+ T cells from peripheral blood mononuclear cells, taken in the first trimester of pregnancy. Here the CDR3 DNA reads TGTGCCAGCAGCCCCTACCCGACAGAGATCATGAACACTGAAGCTTTCTTT. Protein sequence: CASSPYPTEIMNTEAFF.